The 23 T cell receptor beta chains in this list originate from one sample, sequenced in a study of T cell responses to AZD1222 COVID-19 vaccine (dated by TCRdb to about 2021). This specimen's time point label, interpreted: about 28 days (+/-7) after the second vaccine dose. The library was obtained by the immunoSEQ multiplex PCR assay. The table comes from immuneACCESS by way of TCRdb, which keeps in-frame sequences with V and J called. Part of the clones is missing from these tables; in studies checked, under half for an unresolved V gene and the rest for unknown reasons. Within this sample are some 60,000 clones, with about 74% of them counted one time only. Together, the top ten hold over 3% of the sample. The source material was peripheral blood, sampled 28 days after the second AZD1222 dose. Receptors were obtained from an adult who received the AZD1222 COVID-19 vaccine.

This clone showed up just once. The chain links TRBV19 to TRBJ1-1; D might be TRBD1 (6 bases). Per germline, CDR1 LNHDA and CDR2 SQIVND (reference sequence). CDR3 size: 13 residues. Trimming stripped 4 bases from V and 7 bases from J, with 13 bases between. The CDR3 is CASSKQGLDEAFF. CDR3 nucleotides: TGTGCCAGTAGTAAACAGGGATTAGATGAAGCTTTCTTT. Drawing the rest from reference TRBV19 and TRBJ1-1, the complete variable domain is DGGITQSPKYLFRKEGQNVTLSCEQNLNHDAMYWYRQDPGQGLRLIYYSQIVNDFQKGDIAEGYSVSREKKESFPLTVTSAQKNPTAFYLCASSKQGLDEAFFGQGTRLTVV.

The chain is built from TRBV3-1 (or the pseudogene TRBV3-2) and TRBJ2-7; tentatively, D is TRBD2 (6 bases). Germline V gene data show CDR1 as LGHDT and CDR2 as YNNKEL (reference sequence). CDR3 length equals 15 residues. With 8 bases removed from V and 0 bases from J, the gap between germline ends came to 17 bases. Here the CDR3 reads CASALGLVSSYEQYF. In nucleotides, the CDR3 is TGTGCCAGCGCACTGGGACTGGTGAGCTCCTACGAGCAGTACTTC.

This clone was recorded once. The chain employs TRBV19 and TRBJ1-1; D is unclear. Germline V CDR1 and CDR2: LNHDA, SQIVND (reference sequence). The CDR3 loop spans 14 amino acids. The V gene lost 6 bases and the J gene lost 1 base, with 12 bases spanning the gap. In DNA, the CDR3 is TGTGCCAGTAGGACTTGGGAGGAGAACACTGAAGCTTTCTTT. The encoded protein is CASRTWEENTEAFF.

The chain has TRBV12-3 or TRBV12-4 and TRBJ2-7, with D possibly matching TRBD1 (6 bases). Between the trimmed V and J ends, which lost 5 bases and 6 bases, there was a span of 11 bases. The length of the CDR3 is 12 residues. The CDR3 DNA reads TGTGCCAGCAGTAGCAGGGGCCGCGAGCAGTACTTC. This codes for CASSSRGREQYF.

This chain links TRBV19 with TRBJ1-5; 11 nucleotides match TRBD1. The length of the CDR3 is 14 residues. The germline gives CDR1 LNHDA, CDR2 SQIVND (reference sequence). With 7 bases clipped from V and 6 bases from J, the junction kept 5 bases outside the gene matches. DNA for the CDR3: TGTGCCAGTATGGGGACAGGGGGAAGTCAGCCCCAGCATTTT. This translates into CASMGTGGSQPQHF.

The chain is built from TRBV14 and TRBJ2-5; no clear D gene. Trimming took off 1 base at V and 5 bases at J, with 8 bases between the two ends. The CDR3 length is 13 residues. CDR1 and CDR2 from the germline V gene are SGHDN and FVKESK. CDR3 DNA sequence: TGTGCCAGCAGCCAAGGACTGGCGGAGACCCAGTACTTC. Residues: CASSQGLAETQYF.

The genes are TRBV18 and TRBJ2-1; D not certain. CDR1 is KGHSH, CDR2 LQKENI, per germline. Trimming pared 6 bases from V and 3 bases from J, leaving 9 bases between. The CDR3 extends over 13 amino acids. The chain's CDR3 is CASSPMHYNEQFF. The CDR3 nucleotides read TGTGCCAGCTCCCCCATGCACTACAATGAGCAGTTCTTC.

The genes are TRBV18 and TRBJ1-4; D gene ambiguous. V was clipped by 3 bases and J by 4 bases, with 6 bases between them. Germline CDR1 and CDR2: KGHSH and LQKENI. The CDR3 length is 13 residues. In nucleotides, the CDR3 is TGTGCCAGCTCACCGGCGTATAATGAAAAACTGTTTTTT. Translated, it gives CASSPAYNEKLFF.

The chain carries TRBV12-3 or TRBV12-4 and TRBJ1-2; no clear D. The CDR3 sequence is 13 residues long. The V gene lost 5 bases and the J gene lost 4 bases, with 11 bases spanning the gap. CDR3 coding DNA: TGTGCCAGCAGTATGGCCGTCGCCTATGGCTACACCTTC. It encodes CASSMAVAYGYTF.

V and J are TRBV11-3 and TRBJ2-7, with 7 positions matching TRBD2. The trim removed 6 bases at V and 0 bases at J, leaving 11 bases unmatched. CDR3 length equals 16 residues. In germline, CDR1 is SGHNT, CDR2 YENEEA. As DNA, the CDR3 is TGTGCCAGCAGTAATAGTGGCGGGGGTACCTCCTACGAGCAGTACTTC. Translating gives CASSNSGGGTSYEQYF.

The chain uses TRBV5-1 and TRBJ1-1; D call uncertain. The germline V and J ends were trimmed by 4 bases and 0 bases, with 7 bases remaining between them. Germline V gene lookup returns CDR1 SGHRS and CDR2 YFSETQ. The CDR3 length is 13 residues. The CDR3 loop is CASSREVNTEAFF. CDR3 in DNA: TGCGCCAGCAGCCGTGAAGTGAACACTGAAGCTTTCTTT.

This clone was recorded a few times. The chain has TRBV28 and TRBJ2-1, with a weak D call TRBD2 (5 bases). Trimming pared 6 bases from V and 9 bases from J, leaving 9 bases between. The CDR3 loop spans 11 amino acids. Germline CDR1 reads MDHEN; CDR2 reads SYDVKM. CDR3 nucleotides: TGTGCCAGCAGGGGAGCACTTGAGCAGTTCTTC. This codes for CASRGALEQFF.

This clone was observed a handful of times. The CDR3 region is CATSDPPTGIRETQYF. The CDR3 nucleotides are TGTGCCACCAGTGATCCCCCGACAGGGATCCGAGAGACCCAGTACTTC. The rearrangement joins TRBV24-1 to TRBJ2-5; TRBD1 aligns across 7 bases. The germline CDR1 and CDR2 sequences are KGHDR and SFDVKD. CDR3 size: 16 residues. The ends lost 3 bases at V and 4 bases at J; junction bases unmatched: 10.

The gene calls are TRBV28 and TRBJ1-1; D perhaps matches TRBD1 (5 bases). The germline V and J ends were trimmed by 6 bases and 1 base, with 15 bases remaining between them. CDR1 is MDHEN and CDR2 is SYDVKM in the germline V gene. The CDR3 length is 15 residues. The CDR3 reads CASSRGWGPNTEAFF. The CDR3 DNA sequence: TGTGCCAGCAGCCGAGGGTGGGGACCGAACACTGAAGCTTTCTTT.

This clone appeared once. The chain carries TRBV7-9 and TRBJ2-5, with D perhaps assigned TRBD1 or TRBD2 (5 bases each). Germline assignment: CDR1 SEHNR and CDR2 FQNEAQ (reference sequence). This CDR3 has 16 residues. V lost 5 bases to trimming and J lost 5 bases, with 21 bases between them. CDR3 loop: CASSQFGGRAGETQYF. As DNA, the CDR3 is TGTGCCAGCAGCCAATTTGGGGGACGAGCAGGGGAGACCCAGTACTTC.

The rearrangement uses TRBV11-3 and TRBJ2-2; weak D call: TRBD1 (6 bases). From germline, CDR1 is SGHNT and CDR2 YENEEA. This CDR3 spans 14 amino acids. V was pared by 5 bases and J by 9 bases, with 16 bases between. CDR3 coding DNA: TGTGCCAGCAGCGGCCGGGACACAGTGAGGGAGCTGTTTTTT. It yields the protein CASSGRDTVRELFF. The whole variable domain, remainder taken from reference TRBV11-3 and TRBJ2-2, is EAGVVQSPRYKIIEKKQPVAFWCNPISGHNTLYWYLQNLGQGPELLIRYENEEAVDDSQLPKDRFSAERLKGVDSTLKIQPAELGDSAVYLCASSGRDTVRELFFGEGSRLTVL.

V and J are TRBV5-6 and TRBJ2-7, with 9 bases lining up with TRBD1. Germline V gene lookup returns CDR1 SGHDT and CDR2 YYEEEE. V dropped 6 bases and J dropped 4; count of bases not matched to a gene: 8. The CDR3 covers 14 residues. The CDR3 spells CASTRGGQGYEQYF. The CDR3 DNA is TGTGCCAGCACCCGAGGGGGACAGGGTTACGAGCAGTACTTC.

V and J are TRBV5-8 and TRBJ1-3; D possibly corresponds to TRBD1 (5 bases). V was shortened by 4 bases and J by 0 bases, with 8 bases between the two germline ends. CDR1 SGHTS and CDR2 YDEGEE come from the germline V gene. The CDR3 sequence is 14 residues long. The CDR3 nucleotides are TGTGCCAGCAGCCGCGGGGGCTCTGGAAACACCATATATTTT. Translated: CASSRGGSGNTIYF.

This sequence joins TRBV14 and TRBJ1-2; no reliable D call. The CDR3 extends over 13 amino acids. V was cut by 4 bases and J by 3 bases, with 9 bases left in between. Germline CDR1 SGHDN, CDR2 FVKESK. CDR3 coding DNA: TGTGCCAGCAGCCCTGCAGGCTACTATGGCTACACCTTC. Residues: CASSPAGYYGYTF.

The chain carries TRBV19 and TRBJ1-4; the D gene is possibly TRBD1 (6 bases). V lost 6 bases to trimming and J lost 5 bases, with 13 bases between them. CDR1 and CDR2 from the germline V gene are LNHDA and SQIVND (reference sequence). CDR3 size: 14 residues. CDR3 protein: CASSPLQGNEKLFF. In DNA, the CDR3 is TGTGCCAGTAGCCCCTTACAGGGCAATGAAAAACTGTTTTTT.

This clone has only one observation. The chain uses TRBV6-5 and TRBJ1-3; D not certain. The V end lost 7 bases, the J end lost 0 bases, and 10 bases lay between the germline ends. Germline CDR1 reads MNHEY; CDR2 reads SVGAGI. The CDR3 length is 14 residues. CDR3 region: CASMGSLSGNTIYF. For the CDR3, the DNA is TGTGCCAGCATGGGGAGCCTCTCTGGAAACACCATATATTTT.

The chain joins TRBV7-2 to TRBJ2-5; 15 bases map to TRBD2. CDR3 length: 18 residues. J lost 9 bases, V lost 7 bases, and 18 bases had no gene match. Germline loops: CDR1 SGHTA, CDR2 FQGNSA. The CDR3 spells CASTPDMGLAGGARAQYF. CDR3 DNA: TGTGCCAGCACCCCCGACATGGGACTAGCGGGGGGCGCGAGAGCCCAGTACTTC.

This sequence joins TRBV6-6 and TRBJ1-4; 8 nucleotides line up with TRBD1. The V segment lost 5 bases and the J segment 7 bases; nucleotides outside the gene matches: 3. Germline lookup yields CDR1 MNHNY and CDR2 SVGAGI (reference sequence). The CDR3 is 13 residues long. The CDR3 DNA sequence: TGTGCCAGCAGTCCGGACAGGGCTGAAAAACTGTTTTTT. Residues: CASSPDRAEKLFF.